A selection of T cell receptor beta chains follows, all from one sample in a study of control samples from healthy donors and cancer patients. The data were produced by immunoSEQ multiplex PCR, yet TCRdb's version contains in-frame clones alone and is incomplete. The sample has fewer than 200,000 clones, 90% seen once. The source material was blood. The origin of the receptors is a woman in her fifties or sixties in good health. Each CDR3 is given with its conserved first and last residue. Fields, in order: J gene, V gene, CDR3 protein.

TRBJ2-2	TRBV11-3	CASSLLSNTGELFF
TRBJ1-2	TRBV9	CASSVEPTQGYGYTF
TRBJ1-2	TRBV5-1	CASSLASGFGGYTF
TRBJ1-1	TRBV12-3/TRBV12-4	CASSVGGGREPFF
TRBJ2-7	TRBV7-2	CASSLELPYEQYF
TRBJ2-3	TRBV5-1	CASRSGRTSGVTDTQYF
TRBJ2-1	TRBV7-9	CASSLGQGGDWSYNEQFF
TRBJ2-1	TRBV3-1/TRBV3-2	CASSPKLGVTYNEQFF
TRBJ2-1	TRBV5-6	CASSLQVMEQFF
TRBJ1-1	TRBV7-6	CASSALVGGLNTEAFF
TRBJ2-7	TRBV14	CATSIAGGAYEQYF
TRBJ1-1	TRBV28	CASRLKTAAFF
TRBJ1-3	TRBV11-2	CASRLGGMGSGNTIYF
TRBJ2-3	TRBV3-1/TRBV3-2	CASSPLAGSRTDTQYF
TRBJ2-2	TRBV28	CASSPPTSADTGELFF
TRBJ2-3	TRBV27	CASSLVQGTDTQYF
TRBJ1-2	TRBV5-1	CASSFPRYTF
TRBJ1-3	TRBV28	CASSLSLRGNTIYF
TRBJ2-5	TRBV5-4	CASSLDRTSSRETQYF
TRBJ2-5	TRBV5-1	CASSKTPGVQETQYF
TRBJ2-7	TRBV30	CASSLGGQGKHEQYF
TRBJ2-2	TRBV28	CAISDRNTGELFF
TRBJ2-7	TRBV10-1	CASSEGEVVGFDTYEQYF
TRBJ1-1	TRBV5-1	CASSGGQGGRNTEAFF
TRBJ2-7	TRBV12-3/TRBV12-4	CASSSRDSYEQYF
TRBJ1-2	TRBV10-2	CASSDGGSNYGYTF
TRBJ2-3	TRBV6-6	CASNWERERKDTQYF
TRBJ1-5	TRBV12-3/TRBV12-4	CASRLGGVSSQHF
TRBJ1-1	TRBV7-3	CASSYGLNTEAFF
TRBJ2-4	TRBV7-3	CASSDPREAKNIQYF
TRBJ2-2	TRBV7-9	CASSQAATGELFF
TRBJ2-3	TRBV10-3	CAISESRDYADTQYF
TRBJ2-5	TRBV12-3/TRBV12-4	CASGSVAKTQYF
TRBJ1-2	TRBV19	CASSGQGRDYGYTF
TRBJ1-1	TRBV6-5	CASSKGQNTEAFF
TRBJ1-1	TRBV5-1	CASLSWGQLLLNTEAFF
TRBJ2-2	TRBV14	CASSQEIGTGGVGELFF
TRBJ2-1	TRBV11-3	CASSPRGGQAYNEQFF
TRBJ1-3	TRBV19	CASSTQDSGNTIYF
TRBJ1-3	TRBV5-4	CASSLGERNTIYF
TRBJ1-4	TRBV6-5	CASRDRMPGEKLFF
TRBJ1-5	TRBV29-1	CSVARDRGQPQHF
TRBJ1-2	TRBV7-2	CASSLAEYYGYTF
TRBJ1-6	TRBV6-5	CASSWDTRNSPLHF
TRBJ2-1	TRBV19	CASSRGTGATYNEQFF
TRBJ2-7	TRBV4-3	CASSQDSTHEQYF